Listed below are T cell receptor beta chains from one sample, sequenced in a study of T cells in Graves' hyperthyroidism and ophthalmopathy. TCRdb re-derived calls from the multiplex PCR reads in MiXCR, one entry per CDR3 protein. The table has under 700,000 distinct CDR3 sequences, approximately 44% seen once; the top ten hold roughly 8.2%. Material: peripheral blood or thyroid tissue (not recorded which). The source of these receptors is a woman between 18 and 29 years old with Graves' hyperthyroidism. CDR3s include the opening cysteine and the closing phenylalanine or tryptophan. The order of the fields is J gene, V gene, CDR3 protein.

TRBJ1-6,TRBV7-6,CASSSQAGTGTYNSPLHF
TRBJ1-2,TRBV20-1,CSARDPSLGYTF
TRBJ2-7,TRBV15,CATSSPLEGAGYEQYF
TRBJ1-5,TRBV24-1,CASRPGTENQPQHF
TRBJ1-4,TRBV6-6,CASSREGLFF
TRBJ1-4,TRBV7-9,CASSLATGEKLFF
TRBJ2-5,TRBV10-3,CATQAGVETQYF
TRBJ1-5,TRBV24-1,CATSDITGPQHF
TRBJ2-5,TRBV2,CASSDMGGETQYF
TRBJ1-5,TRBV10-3,CAISDKVVSDPSNQPQHF
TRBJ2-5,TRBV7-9,CASRQQGRETQYF
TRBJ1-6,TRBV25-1,CASSGQWGTSPLHF
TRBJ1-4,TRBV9,CASSPRGQGGLFF
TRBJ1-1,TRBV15,CATSREQSLNTEAFF
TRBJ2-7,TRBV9,CASSVGTSGNPYEQYF
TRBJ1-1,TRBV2,CASSTDHEAFF